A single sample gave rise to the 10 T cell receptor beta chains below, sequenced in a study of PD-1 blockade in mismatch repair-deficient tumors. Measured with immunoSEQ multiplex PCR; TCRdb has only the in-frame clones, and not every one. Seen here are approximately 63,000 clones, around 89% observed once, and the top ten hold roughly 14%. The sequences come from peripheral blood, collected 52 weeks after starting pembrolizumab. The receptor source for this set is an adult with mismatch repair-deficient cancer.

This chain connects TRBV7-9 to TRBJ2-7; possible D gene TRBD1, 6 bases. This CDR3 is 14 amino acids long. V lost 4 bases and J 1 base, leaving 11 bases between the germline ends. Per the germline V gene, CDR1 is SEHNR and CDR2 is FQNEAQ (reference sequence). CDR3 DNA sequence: TGTGCCAGCAGCTCCAAGACAGGTTCCTACGAGCAGTACTTC. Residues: CASSSKTGSYEQYF.

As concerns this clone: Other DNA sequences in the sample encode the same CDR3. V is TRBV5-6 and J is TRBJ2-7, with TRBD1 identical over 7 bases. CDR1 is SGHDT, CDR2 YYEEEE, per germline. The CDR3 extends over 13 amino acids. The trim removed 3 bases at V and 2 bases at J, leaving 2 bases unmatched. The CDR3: CASSSGTAYEQYF. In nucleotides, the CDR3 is TGTGCCAGCAGCTCCGGGACAGCCTACGAGCAGTACTTC.

CDR3: CASKTGSETANVLTF. CDR3 bases: TGCGCCAGCAAGACAGGTTCTGAAACGGCCAACGTCCTGACTTTC. V is TRBV5-1 and J is TRBJ2-6; TRBD1 might be the D (6 bases). With 6 bases removed from V and 6 bases from J, the gap between germline ends came to 16 bases. The CDR3 sequence is 15 residues long. Germline assignment: CDR1 SGHRS and CDR2 YFSETQ.

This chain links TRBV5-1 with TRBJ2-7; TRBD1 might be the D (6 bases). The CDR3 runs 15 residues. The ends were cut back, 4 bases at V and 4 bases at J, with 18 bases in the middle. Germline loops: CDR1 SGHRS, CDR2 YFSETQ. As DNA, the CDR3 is TGCGCCAGCAGCCCCCATCTAACAGGGTGGTACGAGCAGTACTTC. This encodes CASSPHLTGWYEQYF. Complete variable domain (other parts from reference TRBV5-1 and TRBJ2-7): KAGVTQTPRYLIKTRGQQVTLSCSPISGHRSVSWYQQTPGQGLQFLFEYFSETQRNKGNFPGRFSGRQFSNSRSEMNVSTLELGDSALYLCASSPHLTGWYEQYFGPGTRLTVT.

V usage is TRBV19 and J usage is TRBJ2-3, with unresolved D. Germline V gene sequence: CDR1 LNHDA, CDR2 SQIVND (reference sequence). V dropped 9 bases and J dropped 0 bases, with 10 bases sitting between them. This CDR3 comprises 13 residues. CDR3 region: CASADTSTDTQYF. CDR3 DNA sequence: TGTGCCAGCGCCGATACGAGCACAGATACGCAGTATTTT.

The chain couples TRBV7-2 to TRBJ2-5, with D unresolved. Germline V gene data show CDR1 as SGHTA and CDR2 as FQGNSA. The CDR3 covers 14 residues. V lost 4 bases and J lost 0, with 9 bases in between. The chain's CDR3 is CASSYRRNQETQYF. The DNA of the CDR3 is TGTGCCAGCAGCTATAGACGGAACCAAGAGACCCAGTACTTC.

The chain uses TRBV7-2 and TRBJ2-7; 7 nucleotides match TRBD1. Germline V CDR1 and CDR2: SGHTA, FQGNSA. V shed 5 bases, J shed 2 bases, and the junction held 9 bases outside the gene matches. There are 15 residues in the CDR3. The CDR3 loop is CASSPPDRDTYEQYF. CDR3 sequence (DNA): TGTGCCAGCAGCCCCCCAGACAGGGACACCTACGAGCAGTACTTC.

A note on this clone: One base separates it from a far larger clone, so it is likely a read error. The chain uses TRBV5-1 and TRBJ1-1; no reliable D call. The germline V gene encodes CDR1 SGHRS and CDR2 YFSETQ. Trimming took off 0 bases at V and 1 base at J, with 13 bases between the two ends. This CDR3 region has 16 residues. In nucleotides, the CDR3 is TGCGCCAGCAGCTTGGAAGGGCGGGGATCGAACACTGAAGCTTTCTTT. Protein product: CASSLEGRGSNTEAFF.

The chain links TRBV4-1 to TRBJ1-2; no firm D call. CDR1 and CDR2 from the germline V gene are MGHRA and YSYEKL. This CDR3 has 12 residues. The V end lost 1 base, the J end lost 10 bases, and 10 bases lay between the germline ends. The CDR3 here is CASSQAPDNYTF. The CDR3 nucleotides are TGCGCCAGCAGCCAAGCACCCGATAACTACACCTTC.

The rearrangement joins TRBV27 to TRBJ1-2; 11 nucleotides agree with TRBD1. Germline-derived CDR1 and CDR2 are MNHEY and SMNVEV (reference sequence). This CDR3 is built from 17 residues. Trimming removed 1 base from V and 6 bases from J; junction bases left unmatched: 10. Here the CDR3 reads CASSLYSPGQGDNGYTF. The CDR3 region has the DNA TGTGCCAGCAGTTTATATTCCCCGGGACAGGGGGATAATGGCTACACCTTC.